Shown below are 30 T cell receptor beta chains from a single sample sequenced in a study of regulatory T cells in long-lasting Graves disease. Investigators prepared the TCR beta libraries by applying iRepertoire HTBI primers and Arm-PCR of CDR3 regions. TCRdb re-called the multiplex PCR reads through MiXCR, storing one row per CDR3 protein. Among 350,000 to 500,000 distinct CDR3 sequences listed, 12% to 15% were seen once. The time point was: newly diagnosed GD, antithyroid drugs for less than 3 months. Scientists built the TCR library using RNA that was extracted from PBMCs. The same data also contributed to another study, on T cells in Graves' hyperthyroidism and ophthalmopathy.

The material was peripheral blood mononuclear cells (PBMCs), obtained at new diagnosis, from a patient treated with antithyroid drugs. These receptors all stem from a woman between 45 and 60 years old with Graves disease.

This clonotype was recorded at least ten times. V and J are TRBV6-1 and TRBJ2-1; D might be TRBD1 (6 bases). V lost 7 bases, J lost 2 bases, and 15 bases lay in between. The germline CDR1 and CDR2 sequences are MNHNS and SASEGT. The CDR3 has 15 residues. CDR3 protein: CASTQGLGPYNEQFF. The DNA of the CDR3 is TGTGCCAGCACCCAGGGGCTAGGGCCCTACAATGAGCAGTTCTTC.

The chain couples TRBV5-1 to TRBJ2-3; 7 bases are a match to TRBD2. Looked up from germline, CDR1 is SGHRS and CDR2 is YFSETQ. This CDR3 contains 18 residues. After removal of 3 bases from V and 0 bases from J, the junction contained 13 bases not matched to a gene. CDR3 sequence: CASSWRASGGGSTDTQYF. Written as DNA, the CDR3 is TGCGCCAGCAGCTGGAGGGCTAGCGGTGGGGGTAGCACAGATACGCAGTATTTT.

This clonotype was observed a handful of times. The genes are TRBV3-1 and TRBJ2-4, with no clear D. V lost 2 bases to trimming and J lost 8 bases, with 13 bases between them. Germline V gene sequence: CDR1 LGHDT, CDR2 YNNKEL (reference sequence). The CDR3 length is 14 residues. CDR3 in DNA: TGTGCCAGCAGCCAAACCCCCATAGGCCACATTCAGTACTTC. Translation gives CASSQTPIGHIQYF.

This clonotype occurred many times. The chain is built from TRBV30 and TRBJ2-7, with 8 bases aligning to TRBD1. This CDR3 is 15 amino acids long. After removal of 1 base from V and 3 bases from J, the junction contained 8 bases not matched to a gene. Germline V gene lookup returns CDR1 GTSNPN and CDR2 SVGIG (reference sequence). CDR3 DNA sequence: TGTGCCTGGAGTGGAGGACAGGGTCAGCGCTACGAGCAGTACTTC. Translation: CAWSGGQGQRYEQYF.

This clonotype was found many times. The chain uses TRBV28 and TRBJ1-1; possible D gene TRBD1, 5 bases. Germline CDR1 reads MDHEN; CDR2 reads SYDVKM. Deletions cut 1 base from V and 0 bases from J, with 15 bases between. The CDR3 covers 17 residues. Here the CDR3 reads CASSLFVGATLNTEAFF. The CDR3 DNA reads TGTGCCAGCAGTTTATTTGTCGGGGCTACATTGAACACTGAAGCTTTCTTT.

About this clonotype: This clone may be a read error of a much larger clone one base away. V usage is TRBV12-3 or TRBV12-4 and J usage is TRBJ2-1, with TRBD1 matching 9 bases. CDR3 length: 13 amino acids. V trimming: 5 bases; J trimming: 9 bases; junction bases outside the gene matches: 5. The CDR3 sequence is CASSGQGYGEQFF. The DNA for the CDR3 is TGTGCCAGCAGTGGACAGGGGTATGGTGAGCAGTTCTTC.

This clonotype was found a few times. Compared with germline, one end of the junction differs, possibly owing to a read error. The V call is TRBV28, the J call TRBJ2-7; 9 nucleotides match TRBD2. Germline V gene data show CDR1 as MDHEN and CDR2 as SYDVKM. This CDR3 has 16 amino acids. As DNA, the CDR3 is TGTGCCAGCAGCCCCATCGGGCTAGCGGGAACCTACGAGCAGTGCTTC. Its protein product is CASSPIGLAGTYEQCF.

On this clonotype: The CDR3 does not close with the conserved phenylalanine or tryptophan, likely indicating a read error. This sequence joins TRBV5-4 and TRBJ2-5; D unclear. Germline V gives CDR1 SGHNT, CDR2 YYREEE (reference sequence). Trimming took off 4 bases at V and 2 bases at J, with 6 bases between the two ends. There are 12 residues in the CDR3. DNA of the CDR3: TGTGCCAGCAGCCTGAATCAAGAGACCCAGTACTTA. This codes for CASSLNQETQYL.

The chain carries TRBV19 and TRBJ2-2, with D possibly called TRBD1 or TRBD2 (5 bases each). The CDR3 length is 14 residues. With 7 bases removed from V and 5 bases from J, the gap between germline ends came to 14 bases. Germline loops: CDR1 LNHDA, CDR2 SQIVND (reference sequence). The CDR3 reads CASNPGTGTGELFF. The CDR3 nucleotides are TGTGCCAGTAACCCTGGGACGGGGACCGGGGAGCTGTTTTTT.

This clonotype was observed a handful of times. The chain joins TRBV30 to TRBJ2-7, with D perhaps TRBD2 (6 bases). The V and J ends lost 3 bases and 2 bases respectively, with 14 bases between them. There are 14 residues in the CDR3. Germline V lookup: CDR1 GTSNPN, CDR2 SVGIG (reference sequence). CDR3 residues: CAWSGTVRPYEQYF. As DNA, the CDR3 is TGTGCCTGGAGCGGGACTGTCAGGCCCTACGAGCAGTACTTC.

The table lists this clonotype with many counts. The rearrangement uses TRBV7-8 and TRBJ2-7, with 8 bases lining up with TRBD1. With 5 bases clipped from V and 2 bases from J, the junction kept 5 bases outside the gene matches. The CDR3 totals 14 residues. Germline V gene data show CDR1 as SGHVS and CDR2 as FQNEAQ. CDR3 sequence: CASSARTGPYEQYF. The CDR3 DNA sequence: TGTGCCAGCAGCGCTCGGACAGGGCCCTACGAGCAGTACTTC.

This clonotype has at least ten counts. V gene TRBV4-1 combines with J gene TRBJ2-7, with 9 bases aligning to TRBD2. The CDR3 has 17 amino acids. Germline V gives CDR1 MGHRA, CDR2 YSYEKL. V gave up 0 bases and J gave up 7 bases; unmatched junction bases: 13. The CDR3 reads CASSQEADSGSRIEQYF. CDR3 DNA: TGCGCCAGCAGCCAAGAGGCCGATAGCGGGAGTCGGATAGAGCAGTACTTC.

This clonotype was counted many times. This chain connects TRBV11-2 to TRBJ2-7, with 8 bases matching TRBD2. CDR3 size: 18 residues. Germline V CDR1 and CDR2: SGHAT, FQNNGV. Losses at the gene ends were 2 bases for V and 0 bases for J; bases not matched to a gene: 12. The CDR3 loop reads CASSLLISGRYLSYEQYF. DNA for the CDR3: TGTGCCAGCAGCTTATTGATCAGCGGGAGATACCTCTCCTACGAGCAGTACTTC. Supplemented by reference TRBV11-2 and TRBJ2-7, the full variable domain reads EAGVAQSPRYKIIEKRQSVAFWCNPISGHATLYWYQQILGQGPKLLIQFQNNGVVDDSQLPKDRFSAERLKGVDSTLKIQPAKLEDSAVYLCASSLLISGRYLSYEQYFGPGTRLTVT.

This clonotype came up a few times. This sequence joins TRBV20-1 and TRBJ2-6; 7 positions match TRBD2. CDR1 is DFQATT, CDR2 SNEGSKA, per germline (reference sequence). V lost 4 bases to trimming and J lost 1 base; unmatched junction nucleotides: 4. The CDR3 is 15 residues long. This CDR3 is CSAKFGGSGANVLTF. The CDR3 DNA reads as TGCAGTGCTAAATTCGGGGGGTCTGGGGCCAACGTCCTGACTTTC.

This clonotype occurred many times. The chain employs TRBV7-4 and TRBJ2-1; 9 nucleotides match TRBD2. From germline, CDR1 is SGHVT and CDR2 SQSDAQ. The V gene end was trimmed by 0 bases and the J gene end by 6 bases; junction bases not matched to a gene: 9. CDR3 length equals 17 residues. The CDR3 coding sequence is TGTGCCAGCAGCTTAGCGCTAATGGGACTAGCCGGCAATGAGCAGTTCTTC. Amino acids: CASSLALMGLAGNEQFF. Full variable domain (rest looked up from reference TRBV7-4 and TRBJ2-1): GAGVSQSPRYKVAKRGRDVALRCDSISGHVTLYWYRQTLGQGSEVLTYSQSDAQRDKSGRPSGRFSAERPERSVSTLKIQRTEQGDSAVYLCASSLALMGLAGNEQFFGPGTRLTVL.

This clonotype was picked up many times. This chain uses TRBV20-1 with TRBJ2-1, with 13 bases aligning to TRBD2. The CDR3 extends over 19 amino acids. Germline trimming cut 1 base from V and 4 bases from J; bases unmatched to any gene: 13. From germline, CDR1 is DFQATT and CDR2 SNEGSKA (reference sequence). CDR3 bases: TGCAGTGCTAGAGCATTTTTTGGACTAGCGGGGGCGTTTTACAATGAGCAGTTCTTC. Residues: CSARAFFGLAGAFYNEQFF.

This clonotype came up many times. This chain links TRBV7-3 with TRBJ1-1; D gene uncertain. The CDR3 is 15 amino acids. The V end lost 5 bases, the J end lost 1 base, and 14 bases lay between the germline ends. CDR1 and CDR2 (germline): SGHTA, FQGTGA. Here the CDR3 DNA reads TGTGCCAGCAGCCCCTCCACAGCCCCGAACACTGAAGCTTTCTTT. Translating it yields CASSPSTAPNTEAFF.

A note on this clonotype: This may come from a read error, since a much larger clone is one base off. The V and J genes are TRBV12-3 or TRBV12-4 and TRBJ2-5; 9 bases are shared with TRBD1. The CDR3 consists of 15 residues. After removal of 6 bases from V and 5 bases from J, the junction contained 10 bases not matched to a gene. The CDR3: CASSRGQGSWETQYF. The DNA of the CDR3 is TGTGCCAGCAGCCGCGGACAGGGGAGTTGGGAGACCCAGTACTTC.

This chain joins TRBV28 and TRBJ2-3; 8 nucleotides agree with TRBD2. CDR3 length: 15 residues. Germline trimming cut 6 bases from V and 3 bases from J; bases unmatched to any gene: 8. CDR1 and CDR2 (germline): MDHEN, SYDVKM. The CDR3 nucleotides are TGTGCCAGCAGAAAACCGGGAGGGAGGACAGATACGCAGTATTTT. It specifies CASRKPGGRTDTQYF.

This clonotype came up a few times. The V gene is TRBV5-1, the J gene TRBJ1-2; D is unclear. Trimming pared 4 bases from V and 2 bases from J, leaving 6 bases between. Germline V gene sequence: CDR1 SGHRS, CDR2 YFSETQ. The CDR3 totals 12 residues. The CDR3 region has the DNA TGCGCCAGCAGCAATCAAAACTATGGCTACACCTTC. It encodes CASSNQNYGYTF.

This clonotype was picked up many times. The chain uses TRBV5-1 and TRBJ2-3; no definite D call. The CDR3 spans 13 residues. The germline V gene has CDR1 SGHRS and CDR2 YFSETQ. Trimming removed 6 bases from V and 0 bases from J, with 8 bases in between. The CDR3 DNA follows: TGCGCCAGCAACGATGCGAGCACAGATACGCAGTATTTT. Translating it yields CASNDASTDTQYF.

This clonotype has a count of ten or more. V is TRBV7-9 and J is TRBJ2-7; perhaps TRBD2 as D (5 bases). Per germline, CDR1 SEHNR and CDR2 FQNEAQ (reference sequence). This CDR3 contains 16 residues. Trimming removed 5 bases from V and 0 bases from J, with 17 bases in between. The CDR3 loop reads CASSQMSGAISYEQYF. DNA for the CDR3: TGTGCCAGCAGCCAAATGAGCGGCGCCATCTCCTACGAGCAGTACTTC. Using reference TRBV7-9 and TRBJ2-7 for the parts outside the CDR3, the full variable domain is DTGVSQNPRHKITKRGQNVTFRCDPISEHNRLYWYRQTLGQGPEFLTYFQNEAQLEKSRLLSDRFSAERPKGSFSTLEIQRTEQGDSAMYLCASSQMSGAISYEQYFGPGTRLTVT.

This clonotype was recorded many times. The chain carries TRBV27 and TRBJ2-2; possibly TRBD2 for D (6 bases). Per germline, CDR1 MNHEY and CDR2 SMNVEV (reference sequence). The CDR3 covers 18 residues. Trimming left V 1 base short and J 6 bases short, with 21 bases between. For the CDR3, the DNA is TGTGCCAGCAGTTTATTTGCGGGTGGGACTCGAAGGCCCGGGGAGCTGTTTTTT. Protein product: CASSLFAGGTRRPGELFF.

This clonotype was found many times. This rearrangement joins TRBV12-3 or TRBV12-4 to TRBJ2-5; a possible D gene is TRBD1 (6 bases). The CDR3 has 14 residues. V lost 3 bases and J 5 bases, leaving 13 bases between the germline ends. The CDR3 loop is CASSLDSVLETQYF. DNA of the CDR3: TGTGCCAGCAGTTTGGACAGCGTTTTGGAGACCCAGTACTTC.

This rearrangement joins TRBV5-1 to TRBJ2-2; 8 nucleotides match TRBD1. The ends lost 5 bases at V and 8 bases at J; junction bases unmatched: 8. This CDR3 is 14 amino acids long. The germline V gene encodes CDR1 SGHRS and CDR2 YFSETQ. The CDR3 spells CASSLHRGAGELFF. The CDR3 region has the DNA TGCGCCAGCAGTCTTCACAGGGGGGCGGGGGAGCTGTTTTTT.

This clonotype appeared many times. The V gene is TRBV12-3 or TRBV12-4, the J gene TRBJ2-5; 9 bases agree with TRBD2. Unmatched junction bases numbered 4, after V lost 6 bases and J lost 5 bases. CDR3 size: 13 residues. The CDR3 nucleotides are TGTGCCAGCAGCAGCGGGAGGAGGGAGACCCAGTACTTC. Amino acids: CASSSGRRETQYF.

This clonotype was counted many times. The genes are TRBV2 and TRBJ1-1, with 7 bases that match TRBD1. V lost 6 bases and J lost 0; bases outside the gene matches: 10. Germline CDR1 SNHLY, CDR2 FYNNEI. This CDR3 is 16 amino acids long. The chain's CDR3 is CASSLDRTGLNTEAFF. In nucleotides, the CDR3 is TGTGCCAGCAGCCTAGACAGGACAGGTTTGAACACTGAAGCTTTCTTT.

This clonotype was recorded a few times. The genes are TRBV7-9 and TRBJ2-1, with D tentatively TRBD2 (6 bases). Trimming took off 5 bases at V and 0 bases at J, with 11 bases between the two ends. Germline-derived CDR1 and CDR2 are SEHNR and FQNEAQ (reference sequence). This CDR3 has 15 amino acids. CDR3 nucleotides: TGTGCCAGCAGCGAGCGGGTGGGCTCCTACAATGAGCAGTTCTTC. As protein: CASSERVGSYNEQFF. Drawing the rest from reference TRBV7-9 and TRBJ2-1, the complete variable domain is DTGVSQNPRHKITKRGQNVTFRCDPISEHNRLYWYRQTLGQGPEFLTYFQNEAQLEKSRLLSDRFSAERPKGSFSTLEIQRTEQGDSAMYLCASSERVGSYNEQFFGPGTRLTVL.

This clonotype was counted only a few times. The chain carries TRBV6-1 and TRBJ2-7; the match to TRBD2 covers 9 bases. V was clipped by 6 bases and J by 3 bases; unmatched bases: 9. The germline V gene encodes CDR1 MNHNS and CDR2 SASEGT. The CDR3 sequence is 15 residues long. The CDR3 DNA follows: TGTGCCAGCAGAATCAGCCTAGCGGGGCACTACGAGCAGTACTTC. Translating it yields CASRISLAGHYEQYF.

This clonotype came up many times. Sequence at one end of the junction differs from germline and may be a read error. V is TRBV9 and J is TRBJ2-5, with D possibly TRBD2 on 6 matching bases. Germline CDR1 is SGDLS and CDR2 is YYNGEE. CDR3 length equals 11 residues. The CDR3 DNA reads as TGTGCCAGCAGCGTAGATACTTACGGGGGATTC. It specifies CASSVDTYGGF.